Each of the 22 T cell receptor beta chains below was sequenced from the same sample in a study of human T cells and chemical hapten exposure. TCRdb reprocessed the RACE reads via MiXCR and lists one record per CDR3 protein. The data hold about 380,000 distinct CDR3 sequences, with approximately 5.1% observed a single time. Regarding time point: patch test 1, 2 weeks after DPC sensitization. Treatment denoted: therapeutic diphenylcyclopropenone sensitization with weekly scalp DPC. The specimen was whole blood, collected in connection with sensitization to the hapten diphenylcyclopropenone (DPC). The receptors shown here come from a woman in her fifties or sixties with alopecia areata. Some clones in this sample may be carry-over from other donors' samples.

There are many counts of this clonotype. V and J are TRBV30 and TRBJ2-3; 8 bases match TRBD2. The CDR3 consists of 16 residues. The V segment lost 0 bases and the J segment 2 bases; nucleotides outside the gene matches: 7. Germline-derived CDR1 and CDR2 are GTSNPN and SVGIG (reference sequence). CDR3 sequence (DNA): TGTGCCTGGAGTGTAGGAACTAGCGGACTCACAGATACGCAGTATTTT. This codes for CAWSVGTSGLTDTQYF.

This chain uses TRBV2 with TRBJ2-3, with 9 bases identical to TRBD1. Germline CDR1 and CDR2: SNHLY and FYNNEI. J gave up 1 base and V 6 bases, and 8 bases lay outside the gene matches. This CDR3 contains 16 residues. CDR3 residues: CASSATGGAGTDTQYF. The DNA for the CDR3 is TGTGCCAGCAGCGCCACAGGGGGCGCAGGCACAGATACGCAGTATTTT. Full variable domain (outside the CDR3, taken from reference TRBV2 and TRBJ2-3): EPEVTQTPSHQVTQMGQEVILRCVPISNHLYFYWYRQILGQKVEFLVSFYNNEISEKSEIFDDQFSVERPDGSNFTLKIRSTKLEDSAMYFCASSATGGAGTDTQYFGPGTRLTVL.

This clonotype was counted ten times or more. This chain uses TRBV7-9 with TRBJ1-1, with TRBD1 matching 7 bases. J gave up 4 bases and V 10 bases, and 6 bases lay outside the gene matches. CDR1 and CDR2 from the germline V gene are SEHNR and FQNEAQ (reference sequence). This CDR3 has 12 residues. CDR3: CATQGGVTEAFF. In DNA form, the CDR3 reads TGTGCCACGCAGGGGGGCGTCACTGAAGCTTTCTTT.

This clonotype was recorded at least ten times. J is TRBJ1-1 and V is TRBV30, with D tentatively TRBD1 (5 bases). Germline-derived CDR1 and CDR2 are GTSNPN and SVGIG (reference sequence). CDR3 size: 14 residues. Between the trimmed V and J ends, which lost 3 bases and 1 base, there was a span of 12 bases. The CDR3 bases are TGTGCCTGGAGATGGGGCCCCTCGAACACTGAAGCTTTCTTT. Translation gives CAWRWGPSNTEAFF.

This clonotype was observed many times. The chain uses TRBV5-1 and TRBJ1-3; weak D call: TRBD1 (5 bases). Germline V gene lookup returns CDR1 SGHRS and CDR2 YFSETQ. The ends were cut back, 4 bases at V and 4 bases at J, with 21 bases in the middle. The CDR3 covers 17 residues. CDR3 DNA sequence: TGCGCCAGCAGCCCGTCTGGGGGATCATTGGGAGGAAACACCATATATTTT. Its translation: CASSPSGGSLGGNTIYF.

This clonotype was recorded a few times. CDR3 in DNA: TGTGCCAGTAGTACCCCGGACAGGGTAGAGACCCAGTACTTC. This translates into CASSTPDRVETQYF. The rearrangement uses TRBV19 and TRBJ2-5, with 8 bases matching TRBD1. The length of the CDR3 is 14 residues. The germline CDR1 and CDR2 sequences are LNHDA and SQIVND (reference sequence). Trimming at V came to 4 bases and at J to 4 bases, leaving 5 bases not matched to a gene.

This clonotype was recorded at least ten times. The CDR3 protein is CASSPPNRGPGELFF. As DNA, the CDR3 is TGTGCCAGCTCACCACCGAACAGGGGGCCCGGGGAGCTGTTTTTT. The chain has TRBV18 and TRBJ2-2, with TRBD1 identical over 9 bases. J was trimmed by 6 bases and V by 0 bases; bases with no gene match: 2. The CDR3 runs 15 residues. Germline V gene lookup returns CDR1 KGHSH and CDR2 LQKENI.

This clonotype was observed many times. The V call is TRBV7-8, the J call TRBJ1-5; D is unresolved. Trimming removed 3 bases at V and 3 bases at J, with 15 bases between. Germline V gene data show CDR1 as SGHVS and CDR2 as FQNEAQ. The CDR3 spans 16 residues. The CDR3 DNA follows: TGTGCCAGCAGCTTTACCGGTGGGAGGGTCAATCAGCCCCAGCATTTT. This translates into CASSFTGGRVNQPQHF.

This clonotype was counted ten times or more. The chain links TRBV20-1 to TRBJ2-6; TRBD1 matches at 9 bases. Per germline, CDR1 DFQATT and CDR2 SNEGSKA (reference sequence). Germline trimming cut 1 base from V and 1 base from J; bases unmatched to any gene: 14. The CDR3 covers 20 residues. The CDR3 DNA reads TGCAGTGCTAGAGCCATGTACCGGGACAGGGTTAAGTCTGGGGCCAACGTCCTGACTTTC. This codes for CSARAMYRDRVKSGANVLTF.

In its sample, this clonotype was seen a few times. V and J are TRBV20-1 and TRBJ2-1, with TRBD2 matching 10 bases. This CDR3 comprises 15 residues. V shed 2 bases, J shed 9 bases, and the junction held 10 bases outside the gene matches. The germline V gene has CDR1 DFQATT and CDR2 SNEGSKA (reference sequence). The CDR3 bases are TGCAGTGCTAGACGACTAGCGGGCGGTTCGGGTGAGCAGTTCTTC. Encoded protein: CSARRLAGGSGEQFF.

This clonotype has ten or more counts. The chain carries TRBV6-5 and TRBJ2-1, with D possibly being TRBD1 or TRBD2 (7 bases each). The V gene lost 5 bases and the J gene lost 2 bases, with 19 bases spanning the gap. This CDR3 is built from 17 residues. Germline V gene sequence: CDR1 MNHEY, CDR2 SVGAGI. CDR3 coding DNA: TGTGCCAGCAGTCCGAGGGGGGGGACAGTTACCTACAATGAGCAGTTCTTC. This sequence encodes CASSPRGGTVTYNEQFF.

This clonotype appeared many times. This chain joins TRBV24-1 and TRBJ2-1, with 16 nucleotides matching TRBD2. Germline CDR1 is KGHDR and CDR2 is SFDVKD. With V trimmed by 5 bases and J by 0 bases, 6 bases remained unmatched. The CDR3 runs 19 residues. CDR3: CATSVGLAGGRFSYNEQFF. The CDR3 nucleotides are TGTGCCACCAGTGTGGGACTAGCGGGAGGGAGGTTCTCCTACAATGAGCAGTTCTTC.

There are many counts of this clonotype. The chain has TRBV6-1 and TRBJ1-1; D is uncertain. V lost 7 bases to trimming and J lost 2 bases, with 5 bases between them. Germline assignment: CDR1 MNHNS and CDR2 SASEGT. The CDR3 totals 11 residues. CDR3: CASKINTEAFF. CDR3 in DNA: TGTGCCAGCAAGATAAACACTGAAGCTTTCTTT.

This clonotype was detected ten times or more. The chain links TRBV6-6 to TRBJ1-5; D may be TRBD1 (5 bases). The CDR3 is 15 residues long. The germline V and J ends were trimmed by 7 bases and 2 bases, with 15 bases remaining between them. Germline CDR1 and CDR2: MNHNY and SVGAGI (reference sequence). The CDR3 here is CASIKTGEGNQPQHF. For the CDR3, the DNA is TGTGCCAGCATTAAGACGGGGGAGGGCAATCAGCCCCAGCATTTT.

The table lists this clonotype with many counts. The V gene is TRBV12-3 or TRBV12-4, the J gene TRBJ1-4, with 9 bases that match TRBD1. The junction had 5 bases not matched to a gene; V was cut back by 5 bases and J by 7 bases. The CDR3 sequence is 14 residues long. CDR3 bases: TGTGCCAGCAGTCAGGACAGGGGACTTGAAAAACTGTTTTTT. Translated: CASSQDRGLEKLFF.

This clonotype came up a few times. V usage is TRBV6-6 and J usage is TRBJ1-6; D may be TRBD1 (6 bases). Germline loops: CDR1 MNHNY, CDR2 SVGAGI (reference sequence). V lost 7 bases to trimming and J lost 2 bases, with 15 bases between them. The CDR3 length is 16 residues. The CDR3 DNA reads TGTGCCAGCAAAGGCCTCCGGGACACCTATAATTCACCCCTCCACTTT. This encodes CASKGLRDTYNSPLHF.

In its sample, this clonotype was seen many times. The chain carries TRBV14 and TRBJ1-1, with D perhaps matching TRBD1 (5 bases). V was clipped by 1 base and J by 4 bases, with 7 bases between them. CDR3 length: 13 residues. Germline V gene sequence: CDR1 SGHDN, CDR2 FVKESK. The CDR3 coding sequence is TGTGCCAGCAGCCAAGCGGGGGGCACTGAAGCTTTCTTT. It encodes CASSQAGGTEAFF.

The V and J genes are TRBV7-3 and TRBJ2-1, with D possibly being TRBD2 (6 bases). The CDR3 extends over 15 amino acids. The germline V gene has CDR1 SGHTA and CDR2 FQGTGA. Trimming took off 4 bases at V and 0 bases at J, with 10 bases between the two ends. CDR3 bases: TGTGCCAGCAGCTCAGACGGGAGCTCCTACAATGAGCAGTTCTTC. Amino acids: CASSSDGSSYNEQFF.

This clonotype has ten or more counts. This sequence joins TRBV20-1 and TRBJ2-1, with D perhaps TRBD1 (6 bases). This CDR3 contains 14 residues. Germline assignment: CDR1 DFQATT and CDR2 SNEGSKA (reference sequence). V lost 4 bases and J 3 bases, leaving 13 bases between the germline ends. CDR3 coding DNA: TGCAGTGCTACGCCGGGACAAAACTACAATGAGCAGTTCTTC. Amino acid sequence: CSATPGQNYNEQFF.

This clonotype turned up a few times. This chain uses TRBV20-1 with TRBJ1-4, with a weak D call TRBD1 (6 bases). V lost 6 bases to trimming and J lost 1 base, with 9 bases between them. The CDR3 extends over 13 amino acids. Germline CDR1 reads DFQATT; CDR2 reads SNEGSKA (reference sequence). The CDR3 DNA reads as TGCAGTGCGTGGACAGAAACTAATGAAAAACTGTTTTTT. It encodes CSAWTETNEKLFF.

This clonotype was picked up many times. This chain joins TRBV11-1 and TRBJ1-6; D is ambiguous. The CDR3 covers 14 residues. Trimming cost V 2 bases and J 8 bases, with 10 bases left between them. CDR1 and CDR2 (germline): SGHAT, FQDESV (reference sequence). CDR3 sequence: CASSLTGFYSPLHF. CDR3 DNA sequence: TGTGCCAGCAGCTTAACCGGGTTCTATTCACCCCTCCACTTT.

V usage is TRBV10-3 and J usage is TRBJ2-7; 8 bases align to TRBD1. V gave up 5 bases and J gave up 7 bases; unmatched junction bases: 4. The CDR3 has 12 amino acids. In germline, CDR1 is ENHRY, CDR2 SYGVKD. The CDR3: CAISWTGREQYF. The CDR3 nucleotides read TGTGCCATCAGTTGGACAGGGAGGGAGCAGTACTTC.